The 8 T cell receptor beta chains below all came from one sample that was sequenced in a study of naive and memory T cell subsets. Both TRBC1 and TRBC2 were covered by a beta constant-region primer of two equimolar oligonucleotides. MiXCR, applied by TCRdb to the UMI-ligation and nested PCR reads, yields one record per CDR3 protein. The table records some 28,000 distinct CDR3 sequences, about 10% of them present only once. Sequenced input: effector memory CD4+ T cells from blood. Indicated subset: effector memory, CD45RA- CD27-. These receptor sequences come from a human donor in good health.

V gene TRBV5-1 combines with J gene TRBJ1-2; D unresolved. Looked up from germline, CDR1 is SGHRS and CDR2 is YFSETQ. The V gene lost 0 bases and the J gene lost 8 bases, with 8 bases spanning the gap. The CDR3 has 12 residues. The CDR3 sequence: CASSLDGKGYTF. The CDR3 nucleotides read TGCGCCAGCAGCTTGGACGGGAAAGGCTACACCTTC.

The chain has TRBV7-9 and TRBJ1-3, with D maybe TRBD1 (5 bases). The V gene's germline CDR1 is SEHNR and CDR2 FQNEAQ (reference sequence). Trimming pared 3 bases from V and 10 bases from J, leaving 19 bases between. The CDR3 loop spans 15 amino acids. CDR3: CASSFDGRVGITIYF. The CDR3 DNA is TGTGCCAGCAGCTTTGATGGCAGGGTCGGTATTACCATATATTTT.

The rearrangement uses TRBV27 and TRBJ2-1; D call uncertain. The V gene lost 5 bases and the J gene lost 2 bases, with 16 bases spanning the gap. This CDR3 has 16 amino acids. Germline assignment: CDR1 MNHEY and CDR2 SMNVEV (reference sequence). The CDR3 spells CASSLLPLGTYNEQFF. CDR3 nucleotide sequence: TGTGCCAGCAGTCTCCTCCCCCTGGGGACCTACAATGAGCAGTTCTTC.

This clonotype was detected only a few times. The chain uses TRBV7-8 and TRBJ1-1, with no clear D. This CDR3 is 14 amino acids long. V dropped 3 bases and J dropped 1 base, with 9 bases sitting between them. Germline V gene data show CDR1 as SGHVS and CDR2 as FQNEAQ. CDR3 loop: CASSLTGQNTEAFF. The CDR3 DNA sequence: TGTGCCAGCAGCTTGACCGGGCAGAACACTGAAGCTTTCTTT.

The J gene is TRBJ1-5, the V gene TRBV12-3 or TRBV12-4, with D possibly being TRBD1 (5 bases). V shed 2 bases and J shed 9 bases, with 17 bases lying between them. This CDR3 is built from 15 residues. The CDR3 nucleotides are TGTGCCAGCAGTTTATCCGAGGGGCGCTCGCGGCCCCAGCATTTT. Translated: CASSLSEGRSRPQHF.

This clonotype has ten or more counts. This chain uses TRBV5-1 with TRBJ2-7; 11 bases align to TRBD2. This CDR3 has 16 amino acids. V trimming: 2 bases; J trimming: 1 base; junction bases outside the gene matches: 5. In germline, CDR1 is SGHRS, CDR2 YFSETQ. The DNA for the CDR3 is TGCGCCAGCAGCTTTGATTCTAGCGGGAGGTCCTACGAGCAGTACTTC. Translating it yields CASSFDSSGRSYEQYF. The whole variable domain, remainder taken from reference TRBV5-1 and TRBJ2-7, is KAGVTQTPRYLIKTRGQQVTLSCSPISGHRSVSWYQQTPGQGLQFLFEYFSETQRNKGNFPGRFSGRQFSNSRSEMNVSTLELGDSALYLCASSFDSSGRSYEQYFGPGTRLTVT.

This clonotype was seen repeatedly, ten times or more. This chain connects TRBV6-2 or TRBV6-3 to TRBJ2-2; D may be TRBD1 (5 bases). The length of the CDR3 is 15 residues. The germline CDR1 and CDR2 sequences are MNHEY and SVGEGT. The V end lost 7 bases, the J end lost 0 bases, and 12 bases lay between the germline ends. Here the CDR3 reads CASKEPRANTGELFF. CDR3 bases: TGTGCCAGCAAAGAGCCCAGGGCGAACACCGGGGAGCTGTTTTTT.

This clonotype has just a few counts. V usage is TRBV7-6 and J usage is TRBJ1-3; D uncertain. CDR1 SGHVS and CDR2 FNYEAQ come from the germline V gene. CDR3 length: 13 amino acids. Trimming took off 5 bases at V and 10 bases at J, with 15 bases between the two ends. CDR3 in DNA: TGTGCCAGCAGCAGAGATCGGGGAAGTACCATATATTTT. Translation: CASSRDRGSTIYF.